Only one count was recorded for the clone carrying this TCR beta chain. The CDR3 consists of 11 residues. The germline V gene has CDR1 MNHEY and CDR2 SVGEGT. V was pared by 6 bases and J by 4 bases, with 7 bases between. Participants were aged roughly 18 to 90 years, lived in 20 to 30 US areas, and enrolled virtually. This entry belongs to a study of blood T cell repertoires in COVID-19. Study-level information: Italy, Spain and the United States were the sources of the convalescent and acute COVID-19 samples. T cells, B-cell-depleted T cells, or PBMCs provided the cDNA or gDNA that served as material.

Authors' methods: Amplification of reference gene primers was used by the study to estimate nucleated cell counts. This table comes from immunoSEQ multiplex PCR, and its TCRdb copy is limited to in-frame clones, with some not included. The DNA was the basis for D and trimming; V, J and clone size are from that table. The sample shows fewer than 200,000 clones, roughly 80% of them seen only once. The source is a woman aged 55 to 70 with acute COVID-19. V is TRBV6-2 or TRBV6-3 and J is TRBJ2-7; D gene unclear. The material sequenced was PBMCs or T cells enriched from blood (not recorded which). The CDR3 coding sequence is TGTGCCAGCAGCTCTTTGTACGAGCAGTACGTC. This translates into CASSSLYEQYV.